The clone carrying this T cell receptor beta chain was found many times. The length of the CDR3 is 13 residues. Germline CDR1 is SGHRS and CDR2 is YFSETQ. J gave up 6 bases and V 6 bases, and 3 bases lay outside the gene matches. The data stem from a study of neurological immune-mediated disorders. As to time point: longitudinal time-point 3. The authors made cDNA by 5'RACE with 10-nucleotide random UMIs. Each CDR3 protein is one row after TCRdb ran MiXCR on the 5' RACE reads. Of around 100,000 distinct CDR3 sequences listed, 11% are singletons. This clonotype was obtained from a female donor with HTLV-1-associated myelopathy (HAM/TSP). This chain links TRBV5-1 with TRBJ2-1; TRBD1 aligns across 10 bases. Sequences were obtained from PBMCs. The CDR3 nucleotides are TGCGCCAGCACCGGGACAGGGGTCAATGAGCAGTTCTTC. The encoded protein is CASTGTGVNEQFF.